This T cell receptor (beta chain) was observed in a study of blood T cell repertoires in COVID-19. Turning to the study itself: The analysed material was cDNA or gDNA that came from T cells, B-cell-depleted T cells, or PBMCs.

Per the study methods: Amplification of reference gene primers was used by the study to estimate nucleated cell counts. TCRdb's table, derived via immunoSEQ multiplex PCR, lists solely in-frame clones and lacks some. V and J calls plus clone size are reproduced from that table; the DNA served to infer D and trimming. The data show 95,000 to 100,000 clones, 91% seen once. The germline V gene has CDR1 LNHDA and CDR2 SQIVND (reference sequence). There are 13 residues in the CDR3. Trimming took off 3 bases at V and 4 bases at J, with 7 bases between the two ends. J is TRBJ2-1 and V is TRBV19; D not resolved. Sequences were obtained from peripheral blood. This TCR derives from a man aged 45-65 years with acute or convalescent COVID-19. The CDR3, as DNA: TGTGCCAGTAGTATGTTGCAGTACAATGAGCAGTTCTTC. As protein: CASSMLQYNEQFF.